This TCR beta chain was recovered during a study of CD8 T cells in ankylosing spondylitis. This CDR3 has 16 amino acids. CDR1 and CDR2 (germline): DFQATT, SNEGSKA (reference sequence). V was trimmed by 3 bases and J by 2 bases, leaving 14 bases between them. In this sample, this clonotype turned up a few times. Its cognate antigen is unknown. The TCR beta libraries were generated through quantitative 5'-RACE incorporating molecular barcodes. TCRdb used MiXCR to reprocess the 5' RACE reads, holding one entry per CDR3 protein. The sample holds 700,000 to 850,000 distinct CDR3 sequences, 12% seen once. Study findings and constraints: The study identified a TCR beta motif of under 10 highly homologous variants that appeared characteristic of ankylosing spondylitis blood. Earlier work had already found some motif variants in reactive arthritis synovial fluid and blood.

This TCR was sampled from a male donor with ankylosing spondylitis. The chain employs TRBV20-1 and TRBJ2-6, with D possibly being TRBD1 or TRBD2 (5 bases each). Sequencing input: blood, either unsorted or a sorted T cell fraction (not recorded which). DNA of the CDR3: TGCAGTGCTAGGGGGACGGGGCCACCTGGGGCCAACGTCCTGACTTTC. It is translated as CSARGTGPPGANVLTF.